This TCR beta chain derives from a study of shared clonotypes between healthy human individuals. Looking at the study overall: Each donor contributed plates that comprised three CD4 naive, three CD4 memory, two CD8 naive and one CD8 memory. Findings of the study overall: Clonotype sharing levels among donors were expected to vary with sequencing depth.

CD4+ cells were split into CD45RA+ naive and CD45RA-negative memory subsets. The data were produced by immunoSEQ multiplex PCR, yet TCRdb's version contains in-frame clones alone and is incomplete. The sample holds fewer than 3 million clones; around 93% are singletons and the top ten take 0.37%. For this clone: Its target is unknown.

This clonotype was sampled from a man in his late teens or twenties in good health. Some clones in this sample may be carry-over from other donors' samples. Sequencing was performed on naive CD4+ T cells from PBMCs. Subset noted: CD45RA+ positively selected.

As DNA, the CDR3 is TGTGCCAGCAGTCCCCTCATGTGGGCTTCGGGGGAGCTGTTTTTT. Its translation: CASSPLMWASGELFF. The chain combines TRBV6-6 with TRBJ2-2; D is unresolved. This CDR3 contains 15 residues. V dropped 5 bases and J dropped 8 bases, with 18 bases sitting between them. Looked up from germline, CDR1 is MNHNY and CDR2 is SVGAGI (reference sequence).